This T cell receptor (beta chain) was recovered during a study of T-cell memory formation after mild COVID-19. This clonotype was detected a few times. What it recognizes is unknown. TCRdb passed the 5' RACE reads through MiXCR, listing each CDR3 protein once. The sample holds roughly 350,000 distinct CDR3 sequences; 25% to 30% are singletons and the top ten take about 13%. Study-wide findings and caveats: Contracting CD4+ clones sat mainly in CM and EM; CD8+ in EMRA.

CDR3 length: 14 amino acids. The V segment lost 5 bases and the J segment 1 base; nucleotides outside the gene matches: 4. From germline, CDR1 is MNHEY and CDR2 SVGAGI. V is TRBV6-5 and J is TRBJ2-5; TRBD2 aligns across 7 bases. Specimen: PBMCs or a T cell subset sorted from them (not recorded which). The sequence was collected from an adult woman who had mild COVID-19 (a few samples of this study predate the infection). Cell type and time point are not known. Here the CDR3 DNA reads TGTGCCAGCAGTAACGGGGGGACCCAAGAGACCCAGTACTTC. Protein product: CASSNGGTQETQYF.